This T cell receptor (beta chain) comes out of a study of control samples from healthy donors and cancer patients. V dropped 6 bases and J dropped 4; count of bases not matched to a gene: 6. This CDR3 contains 14 residues. Per germline, CDR1 SNHLY and CDR2 FYNNEI. Produced via immunoSEQ multiplex PCR; TCRdb's table is partial and in-frame only. Seen here are about 130,000 clones, around 90% observed once, and the top ten hold approximately 2.7%. This chain joins TRBV2 and TRBJ1-5; 7 nucleotides match TRBD1. The receptor was derived from a man between 18 and 35 years old in good health. Sequences were obtained from blood. Here the CDR3 DNA reads TGTGCCAGCAGGGCTAGGACAGGAAATCAGCCCCAGCATTTT. Its protein is CASRARTGNQPQHF.